The 11 T cell receptor beta chains below all came from one sample that was sequenced in a study of blood T cell repertoires in COVID-19. Generated by immunoSEQ multiplex PCR, the TCRdb table keeps only in-frame clones and is missing some. The sample holds 200,000 to 250,000 clones, approximately 83% seen once. Sequenced: peripheral blood. The source is a woman aged 25 to 45 with COVID-19, enrolled during active disease.

The chain joins TRBV24-1 to TRBJ1-5, with D perhaps TRBD1 (6 bases). CDR3 length: 13 amino acids. Trimming took off 11 bases at V and 4 bases at J, with 14 bases between the two ends. Germline lookup yields CDR1 KGHDR and CDR2 SFDVKD. The CDR3 DNA reads as TGTGCCATATGGACAGCACCAAATCAGCCCCAGCATTTT. It encodes CAIWTAPNQPQHF.

The rearrangement joins TRBV6-6 to TRBJ2-5; TRBD2 matches 10 bases. The CDR3 consists of 18 residues. V was clipped by 5 bases and J by 2 bases; unmatched bases: 14. Germline CDR1 and CDR2: MNHNY and SVGAGI (reference sequence). The CDR3 nucleotides are TGTGCCAGCAGTCCCCTAGCGGGGGAGCCTCTTGGGCAAGAGACCCAGTACTTC. Translated, it gives CASSPLAGEPLGQETQYF.

This chain joins TRBV12-3 or TRBV12-4 and TRBJ1-2; D is unclear. The CDR3 is made up of 13 amino acids. Trimming stripped 1 base from V and 4 bases from J, with 7 bases between. CDR3 region: CASSLGYSYGYTF. CDR3 DNA: TGTGCCAGCAGTTTAGGGTACTCCTATGGCTACACCTTC.

The CDR3 sequence is CASSSRGWETQYF. For the CDR3, the DNA is TGTGCCAGCAGCTCCAGGGGGTGGGAGACCCAGTACTTC. V is TRBV7-6 and J is TRBJ2-5; 7 bases are shared with TRBD1. The V gene end was trimmed by 4 bases and the J gene end by 5 bases; junction bases not matched to a gene: 4. The germline V gene has CDR1 SGHVS and CDR2 FNYEAQ. The CDR3 covers 13 residues.

The V gene is TRBV7-2, the J gene TRBJ2-5, with 8 bases matching TRBD2. Looked up from germline, CDR1 is SGHTA and CDR2 is FQGNSA. The junction had 9 bases not matched to a gene; V was cut back by 2 bases and J by 4 bases. CDR3 length: 16 residues. Here the CDR3 DNA reads TGTGCCAGCAGCTTACAGTCTGCTCGGGGGGGAGAGACCCAGTACTTC. Amino acid sequence: CASSLQSARGGETQYF.

J is TRBJ2-2 and V is TRBV3-1 (or the pseudogene TRBV3-2); TRBD2 aligns across 10 bases. The germline V gene has CDR1 LGHDT and CDR2 YNNKEL (reference sequence). V shed 6 bases, J shed 4 bases, and the junction held 8 bases outside the gene matches. The CDR3 totals 16 residues. The CDR3 spells CASRLTLAGGTGELFF. CDR3 DNA sequence: TGTGCCAGCAGGTTAACCTTAGCGGGAGGCACCGGGGAGCTGTTTTTT.

This chain connects TRBV7-9 to TRBJ1-4; 12 bases fit TRBD1. V lost 8 bases to trimming and J lost 6 bases; unmatched junction nucleotides: 7. CDR1 is SEHNR and CDR2 is FQNEAQ in the germline V gene (reference sequence). This CDR3 contains 15 residues. CDR3 sequence reads: CASGKGTGGYEKLFF. CDR3 DNA sequence: TGTGCCAGCGGAAAGGGGACAGGGGGCTATGAAAAACTGTTTTTT.

This chain links TRBV6-5 with TRBJ1-1; 7 positions agree with TRBD1. Per germline, CDR1 MNHEY and CDR2 SVGAGI. The V segment lost 7 bases and the J segment 0 bases; nucleotides outside the gene matches: 5. This CDR3 is 14 amino acids long. The CDR3 here is CASIGTAVNTEAFF. The DNA for the CDR3 is TGTGCCAGCATCGGGACAGCGGTGAACACTGAAGCTTTCTTT.

The J gene is TRBJ2-3, the V gene TRBV28; 11 bases are a match to TRBD2. The V segment lost 4 bases and the J segment 5 bases; nucleotides outside the gene matches: 8. This CDR3 has 16 residues. Germline values: CDR1 MDHEN, CDR2 SYDVKM. The CDR3 reads CASSSISGRGGDTQYF. CDR3 bases: TGTGCCAGCAGTTCAATTAGCGGGAGGGGGGGAGATACGCAGTATTTT. The full variable domain, rest sourced from reference TRBV28 and TRBJ2-3, is DVKVTQSSRYLVKRTGEKVFLECVQDMDHENMFWYRQDPGLGLRLIYFSYDVKMKEKGDIPEGYSVSREKKERFSLILESASTNQTSMYLCASSSISGRGGDTQYFGPGTRLTVL.

V usage is TRBV5-1 and J usage is TRBJ2-2; 9 bases agree with TRBD1. The V gene's germline CDR1 is SGHRS and CDR2 YFSETQ. V lost 4 bases to trimming and J lost 5 bases; unmatched junction nucleotides: 9. The CDR3 has 16 amino acids. The CDR3, as DNA: TGCGCCAGCAGCCCCAGGACAGGGGATAGAACCGGGGAGCTGTTTTTT. It is translated as CASSPRTGDRTGELFF.

The J gene is TRBJ1-1, the V gene TRBV18, with D unresolved. The CDR3 is 13 amino acids. Germline V gene lookup returns CDR1 KGHSH and CDR2 LQKENI. V lost 4 bases and J lost 1, with 7 bases in between. CDR3 loop: CASSRLWNTEAFF. As DNA, the CDR3 is TGTGCCAGCTCACGACTCTGGAACACTGAAGCTTTCTTT.